This T cell receptor beta chain was sequenced during a study of cytomegalovirus exposure and HLA in healthy donors. Study-wide context: A previous analysis identified 95 million to 120 million unique TCR beta sequences derived from approximately 190 million T cells. General study findings and limits: Some segments of the V type, notably TRBV6-2 and TRBV6-3, were excluded as indistinguishable. In a later analysis, TCR beta V- and J-gene trimming was associated with a missense DCLRE1C variant.

Details on this clone: Its antigen is currently unknown.

The CDR3 runs to 14 residues. V was clipped by 3 bases and J by 1 base, with 9 bases between them. Per the germline V gene, CDR1 is MNHEY and CDR2 is SMNVEV (reference sequence). The PCR contained 60 Vbeta and 13 Jbeta primers. Clones were read by immunoSEQ multiplex PCR, and TCRdb kept only the in-frame ones, dropping some. The repertoire holds 80,000 or so clones, 77% seen once, with roughly 3% in the top ten. Specimen: PBMCs. The clonotype comes from a man aged 50 or older in good health and CMV-seropositive. The V gene is TRBV27, the J gene TRBJ1-1; D remains ambiguous. The DNA for the CDR3 is TGTGCCAGCAGTTTCCGGGTGTCGAACACTGAAGCTTTCTTT. Translated, it gives CASSFRVSNTEAFF.